The clone carrying this T cell receptor beta chain showed up just a few times. The CDR3 extends over 16 amino acids. Between the trimmed V and J ends, which lost 2 bases and 0 bases, there was a span of 14 bases. TCRdb analysed the RT-PCR reads with MiXCR anew, one entry per CDR3 protein. The top ten hold around 6% of the sample, which has 920,000 or so distinct CDR3 sequences, 18% seen once. The record originates from a study of patients and donors after allogeneic stem cell transplantation. Sequencing was carried out using blood, either unsorted or a sorted T cell fraction (not recorded which). V usage is TRBV12-3 or TRBV12-4 and J usage is TRBJ2-7; D may correspond to TRBD1 or TRBD2 (5 bases each). The sequence was obtained from a human donor who was either an allogeneic HSCT recipient or a stem cell or donor lymphocyte infusion donor (not recorded which). It is not recorded whose cells these are; they may come from a transplant donor. CDR3 in amino acids: CASSLLGRPFSYEQYF. The CDR3 coding sequence is TGTGCCAGCAGTTTATTGGGACGCCCGTTCTCCTACGAGCAGTACTTC.